Below, one T cell receptor beta chain is given with its context. Germline V CDR1 and CDR2: LGHDT, YNNKEL (reference sequence). Trimming at V came to 2 bases and at J to 2 bases, leaving 0 bases not matched to a gene. This CDR3 contains 14 residues. These data originate in a study of blood T cell repertoires in COVID-19. For the study at large: Both acute and convalescent COVID-19 samples were obtained from the United States, Italy and Spain. The analysed material was cDNA or gDNA that came from T cells, B-cell-depleted T cells, or PBMCs.

Authors' analysis steps: Reference gene primer amplification yielded estimated nucleated cell counts. Measured with immunoSEQ multiplex PCR; TCRdb has only the in-frame clones, and not every one. V and J calls and clone size are given by that table; D and trimming were obtained from the DNA. The repertoire holds 200,000 to 300,000 clones, about 83% seen once, with over 1.5% in the top ten. This rearrangement joins TRBV3-1 (or the pseudogene TRBV3-2) to TRBJ1-5; 7 bases line up with TRBD1. Material for sequencing was peripheral blood. The TCR sequence derives from a middle-aged woman who had recovered from COVID-19. This CDR3 is CASSQTGGNQPQHF. The CDR3 region has the DNA TGTGCCAGCAGCCAAACAGGGGGCAATCAGCCCCAGCATTTT.